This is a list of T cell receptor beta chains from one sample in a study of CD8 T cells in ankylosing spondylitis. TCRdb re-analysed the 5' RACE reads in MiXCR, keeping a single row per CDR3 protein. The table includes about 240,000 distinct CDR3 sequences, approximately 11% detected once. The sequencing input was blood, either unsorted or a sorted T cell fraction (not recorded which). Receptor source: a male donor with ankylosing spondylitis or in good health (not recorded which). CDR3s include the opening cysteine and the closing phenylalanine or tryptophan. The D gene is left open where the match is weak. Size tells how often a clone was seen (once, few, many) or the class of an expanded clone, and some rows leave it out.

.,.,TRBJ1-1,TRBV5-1,TGCGCCAGCAGCCGGATAACTAATGATGGTGAAGCTTTCTTT,CASSRITNDGEAFF
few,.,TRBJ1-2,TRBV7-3,TGTGCCAGCAGCCCCGGTCCCGACAGAGATAATGGCTACACCTTC,CASSPGPDRDNGYTF
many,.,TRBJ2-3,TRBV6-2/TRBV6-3,TGTGCCAGCAGTTACCGAGCAGGGGTGTACATAGATACGCAGTATTTT,CASSYRAGVYIDTQYF
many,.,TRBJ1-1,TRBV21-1,TGTGCCAACCACGTACAGGGAACTGAAGCTTTCTTT,CANHVQGTEAFF
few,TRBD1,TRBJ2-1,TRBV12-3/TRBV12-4,TGTGCCAGCAGTTTAGGGGGACAGTGGAGCTCCTACAATGAGCAGTTCTTC,CASSLGGQWSSYNEQFF
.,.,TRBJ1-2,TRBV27,TGTGCCAGCAGTAGTCAAGAGAGCTATGGCTACACCTTC,CASSSQESYGYTF
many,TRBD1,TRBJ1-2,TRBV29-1,TGCAGCGCAACAGGGGTGCGTGGCTACACCTTC,CSATGVRGYTF
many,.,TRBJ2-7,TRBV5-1,TGCGCCAGCAGCAAGACATCTATCTACGAGCAGTACTTC,CASSKTSIYEQYF
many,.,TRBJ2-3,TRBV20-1,TGCAGTGCAGAGGGGACTCCCTACACAGATACGCAGTATTTT,CSAEGTPYTDTQYF
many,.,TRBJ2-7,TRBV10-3,TGTGCCATCAGGCCTCCGGGCCCTCCCTACGAGCAGTACTTC,CAIRPPGPPYEQYF
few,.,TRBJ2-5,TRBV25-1,TGTGCCAGCAGTGATTGGGCTAGCGTTCCGGAGACCCAGTACTTC,CASSDWASVPETQYF
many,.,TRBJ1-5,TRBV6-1,TGTGCCAGCAGCCTATCCACGGGGTCTCAGCCCCAGCATTTT,CASSLSTGSQPQHF
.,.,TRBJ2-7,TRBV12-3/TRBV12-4,TGTGCCAGCAGTTTGATCTCCCACGAGCAGTACTTC,CASSLISHEQYF
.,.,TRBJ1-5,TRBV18,TGTGCCAGCTCTCACCTAGGAGCAGGGCCGTATAGCAATCAGCCCCAGCATTTT,CASSHLGAGPYSNQPQHF
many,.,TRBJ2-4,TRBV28,TGTGCCAGCAGTTTCTTCATTGGGGATGGGAACATTCAGTACTTC,CASSFFIGDGNIQYF
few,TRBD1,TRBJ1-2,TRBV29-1,TGCAGCGTTGAAGTTGGACAGGGCTATGGCTACACCTTC,CSVEVGQGYGYTF
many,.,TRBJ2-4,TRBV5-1,TGCGCCAGCAGCCCCCTTTTCGCCAAAAACATTCAGTACTTC,CASSPLFAKNIQYF
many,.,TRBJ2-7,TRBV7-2,TGTGCCAGCAGCCCGCAGGGTACCTCCTACGAGCAGTACTTC,CASSPQGTSYEQYF
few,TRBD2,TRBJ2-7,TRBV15,TGTGCCACCAGCAGAGCTGCGGGAGGTTTTTACGAGCAGTACTTC,CATSRAAGGFYEQYF
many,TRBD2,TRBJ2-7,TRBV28,TGTGCCAGCAGCCTACACGGGGCGGGAGGGTCCTACGAGCAGTACTTC,CASSLHGAGGSYEQYF
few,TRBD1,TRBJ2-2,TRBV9,TGTGCCAGCAGGACAGGGATGAACACCGGGGAGCTGTTTTTT,CASRTGMNTGELFF
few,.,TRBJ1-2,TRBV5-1,TGCGCCAGCGGCCCGGAGTACGCGGGCTATGGCTACACCTTC,CASGPEYAGYGYTF
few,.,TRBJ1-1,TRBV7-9,TGTGCCAGCAGCTTGAGTAACAGGGTGACTGAAGCTTTCTTT,CASSLSNRVTEAFF
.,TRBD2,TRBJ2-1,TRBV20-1,TGCAGTGCTAGCTTAGCGGGAGGGACCAATGAGCAGTTCTTC,CSASLAGGTNEQFF
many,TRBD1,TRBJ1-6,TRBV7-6,TGTGCCAGCAGCTCCGCCGGGACAGATAATTCACCCCTCCACTTT,CASSSAGTDNSPLHF
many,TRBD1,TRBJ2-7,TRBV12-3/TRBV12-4,TGTGCCAGCAGCCGGGGACAGAACTACGAGCAGTACTTC,CASSRGQNYEQYF
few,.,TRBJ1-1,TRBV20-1,TGCAGTGCTAGAGATTTAGTAACTGAGAACACTGAAGCTTTCTTT,CSARDLVTENTEAFF
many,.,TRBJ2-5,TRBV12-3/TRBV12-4,TGTGCCAGCAGCGGGTCCTACCCAGAGACCCAGTACTTC,CASSGSYPETQYF
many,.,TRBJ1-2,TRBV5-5,TGTGCCAGCAGCTTGTATGGCAGTTCTGCGCGTGGCTACACCTTC,CASSLYGSSARGYTF
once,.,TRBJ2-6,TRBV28,TGTGCCAGCAGTTTCAGTCCTGGGGCCAACGTCCTGACTTTC,CASSFSPGANVLTF
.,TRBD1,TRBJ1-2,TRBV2,TGTGCCAGCACTAGGACAGGATTGGATGGCTACACCTTC,CASTRTGLDGYTF
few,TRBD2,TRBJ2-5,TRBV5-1,TGCGCCAGCAGCTGGGGGACTAGTAAAGAGACCCAGTACTTC,CASSWGTSKETQYF
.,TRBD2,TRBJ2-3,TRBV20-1,TGCAGCTCTAGAGGGGAGGCTGCGGGGGACACAGATACGCAGTATTTT,CSSRGEAAGDTDTQYF
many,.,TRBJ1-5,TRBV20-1,TGCAGTGCTAAGGGTACAGGGAGGCCCCATCAGCCCCAGCATTTT,CSAKGTGRPHQPQHF
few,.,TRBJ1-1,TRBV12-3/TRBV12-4,TGTGCCAGCAGCCCACTCACCCGTATTGAAGCTTTCTTT,CASSPLTRIEAFF
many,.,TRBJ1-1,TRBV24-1,TGTGCCACCGAGGATCATCCGCCGAACACTGAAGCTTTCTTT,CATEDHPPNTEAFF
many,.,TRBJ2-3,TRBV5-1,TGCGCCAGCAGTCCCGATCAACTACGTTCGTATTTT,CASSPDQLRSYF
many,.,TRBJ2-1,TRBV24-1,TGTGCCACCAGTGTTAGTGAGGGTAGGCATGAGCAGTTCTTC,CATSVSEGRHEQFF
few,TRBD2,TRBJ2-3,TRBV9,TGTGCCAGCAGCGTAAGCGGGATAGATACGCAGTATTTT,CASSVSGIDTQYF
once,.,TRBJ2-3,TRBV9,TGTGCCAGCAGCGTAGGAGGGGCAAACACAGATACGCAGTATTTT,CASSVGGANTDTQYF
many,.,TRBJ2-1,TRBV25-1,TGTGCCAGCAGTGAACGGGTGGGAGCGTCCTACAATGAGCAGTTCTTC,CASSERVGASYNEQFF
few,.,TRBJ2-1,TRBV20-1,TGCAGTGCTAGAGGACCCTCCGACTCATCCCTCTACAATGAGCAGTTCTTC,CSARGPSDSSLYNEQFF
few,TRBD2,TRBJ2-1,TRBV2,TGTGCCAGTAGTGAATGGGGGACTAGCAGCGCTGAGCAGTTCTTC,CASSEWGTSSAEQFF
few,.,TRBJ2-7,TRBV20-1,TGCAGTGCTAGAGATCCGGGGAAATCACTCTACGAGCAGTACTTC,CSARDPGKSLYEQYF
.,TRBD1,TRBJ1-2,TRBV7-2,TGTGCCAGCAGCTTAGCGCCGGACAGGAAAAGAGTTAATGGCTACACCTTC,CASSLAPDRKRVNGYTF
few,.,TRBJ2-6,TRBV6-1,TGTGCCAGCAGCCCCCGTAGGGGGGGCGGTGGGGCCAACGTCCTGACTTTC,CASSPRRGGGGANVLTF
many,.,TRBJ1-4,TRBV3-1,TGTGCCAGCAGCCATCCCGGGACAAATGAAAAACTGTTTTTT,CASSHPGTNEKLFF
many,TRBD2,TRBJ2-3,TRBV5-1,TGCGCCAGCAGCGGGACTAGCGGGAGCCCAGATACGCAGTATTTT,CASSGTSGSPDTQYF
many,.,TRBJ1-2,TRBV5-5,TGTGCCAGCAGCTTGGGGGGGTACCTCTATGGCTACACCTTC,CASSLGGYLYGYTF
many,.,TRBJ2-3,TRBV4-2,TGTGCCAGCAGCCAAGAGGTCGCTGCCCCTACCTCAGATACGCAGTATTTT,CASSQEVAAPTSDTQYF
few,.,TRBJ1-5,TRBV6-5,TGTGCCAGCAGTTACGGCGTTTTTCAGCCCCAGCATTTT,CASSYGVFQPQHF
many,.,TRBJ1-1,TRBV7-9,TGTGCCAGCAGCTTATGGGCAGGGAGGGAGCCTGAAGCTTTCTTT,CASSLWAGREPEAFF
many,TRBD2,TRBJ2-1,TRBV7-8,TGTGCCAGCAGCAAGGAAGCGGGAGGAATGGGCAATGAGCAGTTCTTC,CASSKEAGGMGNEQFF
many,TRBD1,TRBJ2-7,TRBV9,TGTGCCAGCAGCGTAGGGGCCACACAGGGGGGAACCTACGAGCAGTACTTC,CASSVGATQGGTYEQYF
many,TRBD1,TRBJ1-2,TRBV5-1,TGCGCCAGCAGCTTGGTCCAGGGGGCGCAGTCTGGCTACACCTTC,CASSLVQGAQSGYTF
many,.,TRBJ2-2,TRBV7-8,TGTGCCAGCAGCTTATATCTCACCAGGACCAACGGGGAGCTGTTTTTT,CASSLYLTRTNGELFF
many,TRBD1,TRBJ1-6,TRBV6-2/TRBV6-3,TGTGCCAGCAGCCATCCCGGGACAGGGGATTCACCCCTCCACTTT,CASSHPGTGDSPLHF
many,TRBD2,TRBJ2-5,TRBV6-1,TGTGCCAGCAGTCTTATAGCGGGAGCAAAAGAGACCCAGTACTTC,CASSLIAGAKETQYF
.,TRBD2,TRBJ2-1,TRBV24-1,TGTGCCACCAGTGGGGGAGGGGTATACAATGAGCAGTTCTTC,CATSGGGVYNEQFF
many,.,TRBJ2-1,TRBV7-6,TGTGCCAGCAGCTTAGCATCGGGGGCTGAGCAGTTCTTC,CASSLASGAEQFF